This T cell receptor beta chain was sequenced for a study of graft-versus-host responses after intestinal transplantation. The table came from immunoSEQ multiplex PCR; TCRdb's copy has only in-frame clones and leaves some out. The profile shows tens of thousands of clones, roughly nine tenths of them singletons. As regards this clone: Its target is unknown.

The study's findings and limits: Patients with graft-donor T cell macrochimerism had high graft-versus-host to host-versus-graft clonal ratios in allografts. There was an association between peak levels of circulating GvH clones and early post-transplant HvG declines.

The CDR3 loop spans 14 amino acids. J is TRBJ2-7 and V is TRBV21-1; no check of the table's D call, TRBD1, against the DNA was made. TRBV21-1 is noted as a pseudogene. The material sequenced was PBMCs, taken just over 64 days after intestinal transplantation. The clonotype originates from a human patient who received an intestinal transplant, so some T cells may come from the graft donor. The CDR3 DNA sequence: TGTGCCAGCAGCCGAGGGACAGCCCACTACGAGCAGTACTTC. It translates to CASSRGTAHYEQYF.